Listed here is a single T cell receptor beta chain. The data derive from a study of T cells after somatic rescue of genetic block. Repertoires were generated with immunoSEQ multiplex PCR, while TCRdb's copy carries only in-frame clones and drops some. The sample comprises some 90,000 clones, 70% to 90% of which are singletons, and around 1.6% rests with the top ten. Sequencing was performed on peripheral blood mononuclear cells (PBMCs). The clonotype originates from a young woman.

The chain's CDR3 is CASTARETQYF. The DNA for the CDR3 is TGTGCCAGCACCGCTAGGGAGACCCAGTACTTC. The chain uses TRBV28 and TRBJ2-5, with no clear D. The ends were cut back, 7 bases at V and 5 bases at J, with 8 bases in the middle. The CDR3 runs to 11 residues. CDR1 and CDR2 (germline): MDHEN, SYDVKM.